Ten or more counts support the clone carrying this T cell receptor beta chain. Antigen: not known. This sample is drawn from a study of regulatory T cells in long-lasting Graves disease. General study points: Fewer public clonotypes were shared by new patients (966) than by persistent patients (roughly 2,500). A reduction in accuracy may have resulted from the small sample size. Study of thyroid tissue was not done, with only peripheral blood studied.

Time point meaning: newly diagnosed GD, antithyroid drugs for less than 3 months. PBMCs provided the RNA from which the TCR library was made. HTBI primers from iRepertoire and Arm-PCR of CDR3 regions yielded the TCR beta libraries. MiXCR was run by TCRdb on the multiplex PCR reads, yielding one entry per CDR3 protein. The repertoire includes 450,000 to 600,000 distinct CDR3 sequences, roughly 14% of them detected once, and roughly a tenth sits in the top ten. The ends lost 3 bases at V and 6 bases at J; junction bases unmatched: 17. CDR3 size: 17 residues. CDR1 and CDR2 from the germline V gene are DFQATT and SNEGSKA (reference sequence). The same data also went into a second study, on T cells in Graves' hyperthyroidism and ophthalmopathy. That paper adds: Carried out on the TCR CDR3, a first-round RT-PCR used the HTBI primer set.

The specimen was peripheral blood mononuclear cells (PBMCs), collected at new diagnosis, from a patient treated with antithyroid drugs. This clonotype originated in a man aged 30 to 45 with Graves disease. The chain combines TRBV20-1 with TRBJ2-3; 8 nucleotides line up with TRBD2. CDR3 loop: CSASPSKLAVAGDTQYF. CDR3 sequence (DNA): TGCAGTGCTAGCCCTTCGAAACTAGCGGTCGCGGGCGATACGCAGTATTTT.